A single sample is the source of the 24 T cell receptor beta chains below, sequenced in a study of breast tumors, draining lymph nodes, adjacent tissues. Using its own MiXCR run on the multiplex PCR reads, TCRdb lists one record per CDR3 protein. Of over 200,000 distinct CDR3 sequences in the sample, nearly 35% are singletons; the top ten hold 3% to 4.5%. Axillary draining lymph nodes of breast cancer patients supplied the node samples. The sequenced material came from axillary lymph node tissue. Receptors were obtained from a female donor with breast cancer. Some clones in this sample may be carry-over from other donors' samples.

There are many counts of this clonotype. The chain recombines TRBV20-1 with TRBJ1-4; possibly TRBD1 for D (6 bases). V shed 6 bases and J shed 11 bases, with 22 bases lying between them. CDR1 is DFQATT, CDR2 SNEGSKA, per germline (reference sequence). This CDR3 is built from 14 residues. Here the CDR3 DNA reads TGCAGTGCCCCCTTTTTGGGGATTCAGGGGAAACTGTTTTTT. Its protein product is CSAPFLGIQGKLFF.

This clonotype has at least ten counts. The chain employs TRBV5-1 and TRBJ2-7; the match to TRBD1 covers 9 bases. Germline lookup yields CDR1 SGHRS and CDR2 YFSETQ. The V segment lost 0 bases and the J segment 2 bases; nucleotides outside the gene matches: 3. The CDR3 covers 15 residues. CDR3 DNA: TGCGCCAGCAGCTTGGGTGGGACAGGGACCTACGAGCAGTACTTC. Translated, it gives CASSLGGTGTYEQYF.

This clonotype was seen ten or more times. J is TRBJ1-2 and V is TRBV11-2, with D possibly being TRBD1 (5 bases). Germline values: CDR1 SGHAT, CDR2 FQNNGV. With 0 bases removed from V and 4 bases from J, the gap between germline ends came to 6 bases. CDR3 length equals 13 residues. CDR3 sequence: CASSLDGGYGYTF. The CDR3 nucleotides read TGTGCCAGCAGCTTAGATGGGGGCTATGGCTACACCTTC.

This clonotype was counted ten times or more. This CDR3 is CASCSWGERETQYF. DNA of the CDR3: TGTGCCAGCTGTAGCTGGGGTGAAAGAGAGACCCAGTACTTC. The rearrangement joins TRBV25-1 to TRBJ2-5; D unresolved. CDR1 and CDR2 (germline): MGHDK, SYGVNS. CDR3 length: 14 amino acids. Trimming took off 8 bases at V and 4 bases at J, with 17 bases between the two ends. Supplemented by reference TRBV25-1 and TRBJ2-5, the full variable domain reads EADIYQTPRYLVIGTGKKITLECSQTMGHDKMYWYQQDPGMELHLIHYSYGVNSTEKGDLSSESTVSRIRTEHFPLTLESARPSHTSQYLCASCSWGERETQYFGPGTRLLVL.

This clonotype is classed as medium-sized. V is TRBV12-3 or TRBV12-4 and J is TRBJ1-4; 9 bases are shared with TRBD1. The CDR3 runs to 14 residues. V dropped 5 bases and J dropped 7; count of bases not matched to a gene: 5. CDR3 residues: CASSRDRATEKLFF. The CDR3 DNA is TGTGCCAGCAGTCGGGACAGGGCGACTGAAAAACTGTTTTTT.

A few counts support this clonotype. A read error may be the cause here, since a much bigger clone is one base away. V gene TRBV2 combines with J gene TRBJ1-2; no firm D call. The CDR3 covers 13 residues. Germline lookup yields CDR1 SNHLY and CDR2 FYNNEI. The V end was cut by 2 bases, the J end by 2 bases, with 6 bases between. The CDR3 bases are TGTGCCAGCAGTGAACGGGCGAACTATGGCTACACCTTC. Translated, it gives CASSERANYGYTF.

This chain connects TRBV6-6 to TRBJ2-5; the D call may be TRBD1 or TRBD2 (5 bases each). V lost 7 bases and J lost 1, with 10 bases in between. Germline CDR1 reads MNHNY; CDR2 reads SVGAGI (reference sequence). The CDR3 sequence is 13 residues long. CDR3 nucleotide sequence: TGTGCCAGCAAGTGGGACCTCCAAGAGACCCAGTACTTC. Protein sequence: CASKWDLQETQYF.

As regards this clonotype: Germline is not matched at one junction end, which may reflect a read error. The genes are TRBV7-2 and TRBJ2-3; D is perhaps TRBD2 (5 bases). Per the germline V gene, CDR1 is SGHTA and CDR2 is FQGNSA. The CDR3 is made up of 15 amino acids. CDR3 nucleotide sequence: TGTGCCTGCAGTGCTCCTTCACTAGGTACAGATACGCAGTATTTT. Protein: CACSAPSLGTDTQYF.

This clonotype has a count of ten or more. This rearrangement joins TRBV14 to TRBJ1-2; no clear D gene. This CDR3 is 12 amino acids long. In germline, CDR1 is SGHDN, CDR2 FVKESK. The germline V and J ends were trimmed by 2 bases and 0 bases, with 1 base remaining between them. CDR3 protein: CASSQTNYGYTF. CDR3 nucleotides: TGTGCCAGCAGCCAAACTAACTATGGCTACACCTTC.

This clonotype has a handful of counts. Germline and junction disagree at one end, which may indicate a read error. The chain is built from TRBV7-2 and TRBJ2-1, with TRBD2 identical over 9 bases. Germline CDR1 reads SGHTA; CDR2 reads FQGNSA. The length of the CDR3 is 15 residues. The CDR3 DNA reads as TGTGCCAGCAGCTTATATAGCGGGAGAATAAAGGAGCAGCTCTTC. This codes for CASSLYSGRIKEQLF.

The genes are TRBV6-5 and TRBJ2-7; 7 nucleotides match TRBD1. This CDR3 has 14 amino acids. Trimming removed 0 bases from V and 2 bases from J; junction bases left unmatched: 1. Germline CDR1 and CDR2: MNHEY and SVGAGI. This chain's CDR3 is CASSYSTGPYEQYF. CDR3 coding DNA: TGTGCCAGCAGTTACTCGACAGGGCCCTACGAGCAGTACTTC.

The V gene is TRBV7-2, the J gene TRBJ2-7, with a tentative D call TRBD1 (6 bases). The germline gives CDR1 SGHTA, CDR2 FQGNSA. V was cut by 0 bases and J by 11 bases, with 8 bases left in between. The length of the CDR3 is 11 residues. The CDR3 DNA sequence: TGTGCCAGCAGCTTAGCGGCAGGGGAGTACTTC. As protein: CASSLAAGEYF.

This clonotype occurred many times. The chain recombines TRBV19 with TRBJ2-1, with TRBD2 identical over 7 bases. This CDR3 contains 15 residues. From germline, CDR1 is LNHDA and CDR2 SQIVND (reference sequence). The junction had 8 bases not matched to a gene; V was cut back by 9 bases and J by 0 bases. This CDR3 reads CASAGREDSYNEQFF. CDR3 nucleotides: TGTGCCAGCGCTGGTCGGGAGGACTCCTACAATGAGCAGTTCTTC.

This clonotype was seen a few times. This chain connects TRBV28 to TRBJ1-6, with 7 nucleotides matching TRBD1. V trimming: 2 bases; J trimming: 8 bases; junction bases outside the gene matches: 3. Germline-derived CDR1 and CDR2 are MDHEN and SYDVKM. The CDR3 totals 14 residues. The DNA of the CDR3 is TGTGCCAGCAGTTTAACAGGGGTTGATTCACCCCTCCACTTT. As protein: CASSLTGVDSPLHF.

This clonotype was observed many times. The chain employs TRBV7-3 and TRBJ2-3; 10 bases match TRBD2. J was trimmed by 7 bases and V by 3 bases; bases with no gene match: 4. The germline V gene has CDR1 SGHTA and CDR2 FQGTGA. This CDR3 comprises 14 residues. Here the CDR3 DNA reads TGTGCCAGCAGCTTTAGCGGGGGGTTAAATACGCAGTATTTT. This gives the protein CASSFSGGLNTQYF.

On this clonotype: A much larger clone lies one base from this, so it may be a read error. This rearrangement joins TRBV25-1 to TRBJ1-3; D is uncertain. The closer fit of TRBJ1-1 to the DNA end suggests the J call may be wrong. Germline V gene sequence: CDR1 MGHDK, CDR2 SYGVNS. The CDR3 totals 14 residues. The CDR3 DNA sequence: TGTACCAGCAGTGAAGGATACGGGAACACTGAAGCTTTCTTT. The encoded protein is CTSSEGYGNTEAFF.

This clonotype occurred many times. The rearrangement joins TRBV20-1 to TRBJ2-5; 9 bases align to TRBD2. The length of the CDR3 is 17 residues. J lost 3 bases, V lost 1 base, and 12 bases had no gene match. The germline V gene encodes CDR1 DFQATT and CDR2 SNEGSKA (reference sequence). The DNA of the CDR3 is TGCAGTGCTAGAGGGGGGGTGGCGGGAGGGCTGAAAGAGACCCAGTACTTC. Translation gives CSARGGVAGGLKETQYF.

This clonotype was recorded many times. The chain has TRBV3-1 and TRBJ2-1; 11 bases agree with TRBD2. The CDR3 consists of 14 residues. Per the germline V gene, CDR1 is LGHDT and CDR2 is YNNKEL (reference sequence). The V gene end was trimmed by 4 bases and the J gene end by 8 bases; junction bases not matched to a gene: 4. This chain's CDR3 is CASSLSGRAYEQFF. In nucleotides, the CDR3 is TGTGCCAGCAGCCTTAGCGGGAGGGCCTATGAGCAGTTCTTC.

The V gene is TRBV12-5, the J gene TRBJ1-5; TRBD1 might be the D (6 bases). This CDR3 contains 12 residues. V dropped 6 bases and J dropped 7 bases, with 10 bases sitting between them. Per germline, CDR1 LGHNT and CDR2 FRNRAP. CDR3 sequence: CASGPGGQPQHF. CDR3 DNA: TGTGCTAGTGGCCCCGGGGGCCAGCCCCAGCATTTT. Filled out from reference TRBV12-5 and TRBJ1-5, the complete variable domain reads DARVTQTPRHKVTEMGQEVTMRCQPILGHNTVFWYRQTMMQGLELLAYFRNRAPLDDSGMPKDRFSAEMPDATLATLKIQPSEPRDSAVYFCASGPGGQPQHFGDGTRLSIL.

This clonotype was seen ten or more times. V usage is TRBV29-1 and J usage is TRBJ2-3; 8 positions agree with TRBD2. Germline CDR1 SQVTM, CDR2 ANQGSEA. Trimming cost V 3 bases and J 5 bases; bases outside gene matches: 10. CDR3 length: 15 residues. CDR3 bases: TGCAGCGTTGAGGGAGGGCGGGAGGCCCTAGATACGCAGTATTTT. Translated, it gives CSVEGGREALDTQYF.

The chain uses TRBV29-1 and TRBJ2-7; no clear D. The germline V and J ends were trimmed by 8 bases and 2 bases, with 10 bases remaining between them. Germline V gene lookup returns CDR1 SQVTM and CDR2 ANQGSEA. The CDR3 runs 11 residues. CDR3: CSSEAAYEQYF. As DNA, the CDR3 is TGCAGCAGTGAAGCCGCCTACGAGCAGTACTTC.

CDR3 in amino acids: CASSIYRAASYNEQFF. DNA for the CDR3: TGTGCCAGCAGCATATACAGGGCAGCGTCCTACAATGAGCAGTTCTTC. The chain uses TRBV5-4 and TRBJ2-1, with a weak D call TRBD1 (6 bases). Trimming pared 4 bases from V and 1 base from J, leaving 15 bases between. Germline CDR1 is SGHNT and CDR2 is YYREEE (reference sequence). The CDR3 is 16 amino acids.

This clonotype was observed many times. The chain combines TRBV10-3 with TRBJ1-4, with D perhaps TRBD1 (5 bases). This CDR3 contains 16 residues. V was trimmed by 2 bases and J by 4 bases, leaving 14 bases between them. Looked up from germline, CDR1 is ENHRY and CDR2 is SYGVKD. CDR3 region: CAISEGAGLINEKLFF. DNA of the CDR3: TGTGCCATCAGTGAGGGGGCAGGGCTGATTAATGAAAAACTGTTTTTT.

As for this clonotype: The junction departs from the called germline gene at one end, perhaps through a read error. This chain uses TRBV20-1 with TRBJ1-2, with D maybe TRBD1 (5 bases). The CDR3 sequence is 12 residues long. In germline, CDR1 is DFQATT, CDR2 SNEGSKA (reference sequence). The CDR3 bases are TGCAGTGCTACCAGGGCTAACTATGGCTCCACCTTC. Its protein product is CSATRANYGSTF.